This TCR beta chain derives from a study of blood T cell repertoires in COVID-19. The CDR3 consists of 15 residues. Germline loops: CDR1 SGHTA, CDR2 FQGNSA. The germline V and J ends were trimmed by 3 bases and 0 bases, with 11 bases remaining between them. Profiled with immunoSEQ multiplex PCR; TCRdb holds only in-frame clones, not every one. The repertoire consists of some 100,000 clones, with 80% to 95% occurring once and the leading ten covering 0.97%. The receptor was derived from a man aged 60-69 years with acute or convalescent COVID-19. Sequenced sample: peripheral blood. The V and J genes are TRBV7-2 and TRBJ1-1; D ambiguous. CDR3 sequence (DNA): TGTGCCAGCAGCTTTCATGGAGGCCTGAACACTGAAGCTTTCTTT. Its protein is CASSFHGGLNTEAFF.